These 7 T cell receptor beta chains were sequenced from one sample in a study of blood T cells in healthy people across ages. Sample-barcoded 5' priming and a J-beta primer mix drove a second PCR of about 7 to 11 cycles. TCRdb reprocessed the 5' RACE reads via MiXCR and lists one record per CDR3 protein. The sample has some 760,000 distinct CDR3 sequences, about 25% seen once; the top ten hold 9.4%. The sample was also linked to a second study, of T cells of mothers and their children.

The sample was blood. These receptors all stem from a boy between 5 and 17 years old in good health.

This clonotype was seen a few times. V is TRBV5-1 and J is TRBJ2-5; 9 nucleotides match TRBD2. This CDR3 has 16 amino acids. Unmatched junction bases numbered 8, after V lost 0 bases and J lost 5 bases. Germline CDR1 is SGHRS and CDR2 is YFSETQ. The CDR3 coding sequence is TGCGCCAGCAGCTTGGGTCGTAGCGGGAGTCTGGAGACCCAGTACTTC. Amino acid sequence: CASSLGRSGSLETQYF.

This sequence joins TRBV28 and TRBJ2-1; D remains ambiguous. CDR1 is MDHEN and CDR2 is SYDVKM in the germline V gene. The CDR3 runs to 12 residues. Trimming pared 2 bases from V and 8 bases from J, leaving 7 bases between. CDR3 region: CASSLHKDEQFF. The CDR3 coding sequence is TGTGCCAGCAGTTTACATAAGGATGAGCAGTTCTTC.

V usage is TRBV3-1 and J usage is TRBJ2-7; TRBD2 agrees at 10 bases. The DNA end lines up better with TRBJ2-1; the J call may be wrong. Germline V gives CDR1 LGHDT, CDR2 YNNKEL (reference sequence). CDR3 length: 14 residues. CDR3 sequence reads: CASSPEREGDEQFF. In DNA, the CDR3 is TGTGCCAGCAGTCCCGAGCGGGAGGGGGATGAGCAGTTCTTC.

This clonotype was counted between two and nine times. The V and J genes are TRBV27 and TRBJ1-1, with a possible D match to TRBD1 (6 bases). The CDR3 is made up of 17 amino acids. V lost 3 bases and J lost 4, with 21 bases in between. The germline V gene encodes CDR1 MNHEY and CDR2 SMNVEV (reference sequence). CDR3 loop: CASSLATLGGVGTEAFF. CDR3 sequence (DNA): TGTGCCAGCAGTTTGGCAACTTTGGGGGGCGTAGGCACTGAAGCTTTCTTT.

The chain uses TRBV14 and TRBJ2-2, with D hard to call. Germline CDR1 is SGHDN and CDR2 is FVKESK. CDR3 length: 16 residues. V was pared by 2 bases and J by 3 bases, with 13 bases between. CDR3 region: CASSQYHGLYTGELFF. In nucleotides, the CDR3 is TGTGCCAGCAGCCAATATCACGGCCTCTACACCGGGGAGCTGTTTTTT.

The chain recombines TRBV12-3 or TRBV12-4 with TRBJ1-4, with TRBD1 matching over 9 bases. Trimming cost V 3 bases and J 5 bases; bases outside gene matches: 19. This CDR3 is built from 20 residues. CDR3 loop: CASSFISRDREDVGNEKLFF. CDR3 sequence (DNA): TGTGCCAGCAGTTTCATTTCCCGGGACAGGGAAGACGTTGGGAATGAAAAACTGTTTTTT.

This chain joins TRBV7-3 and TRBJ1-1; 9 nucleotides match TRBD1. Looked up from germline, CDR1 is SGHTA and CDR2 is FQGTGA. CDR3 size: 14 residues. V lost 3 bases and J lost 3; bases outside the gene matches: 2. CDR3 residues: CASSLDRGHTEAFF. The CDR3 bases are TGTGCCAGCAGCTTGGACAGGGGACACACTGAAGCTTTCTTT. Variable domain in full (rest from reference TRBV7-3 and TRBJ1-1): GAGVSQTPSNKVTEKGKYVELRCDPISGHTALYWYRQSLGQGPEFLIYFQGTGAADDSGLPNDRFFAVRPEGSVSTLKIQRTERGDSAVYLCASSLDRGHTEAFFGQGTRLTVV.